The 26 T cell receptor beta chains presented below share a single source sample, sequenced in a study of T cell clones after liver transplantation. Produced via immunoSEQ multiplex PCR; TCRdb's table is partial and in-frame only. This repertoire shows roughly 60,000 clones, approximately 63% found once; its top ten account for over 2.5%. This specimen was CD4+ T cells from blood, taken at the approximately 16-month timepoint. These receptors were obtained from a human patient who received a liver transplant. These T cells may partly come from the graft donor.

The rearrangement joins TRBV11-3 to TRBJ2-2, with 10 bases that match TRBD2. J was trimmed by 7 bases and V by 6 bases; bases with no gene match: 17. The length of the CDR3 is 18 residues. Germline CDR1 and CDR2: SGHNT and YENEEA. The CDR3 nucleotides read TGTGCCAGCAGTAAAGGGATTAGCGGGAGGATAGGGGACGGGGAGCTGTTTTTT. It yields the protein CASSKGISGRIGDGELFF. Drawing the rest from reference TRBV11-3 and TRBJ2-2, the complete variable domain is EAGVVQSPRYKIIEKKQPVAFWCNPISGHNTLYWYLQNLGQGPELLIRYENEEAVDDSQLPKDRFSAERLKGVDSTLKIQPAELGDSAVYLCASSKGISGRIGDGELFFGEGSRLTVL.

This chain connects TRBV10-3 to TRBJ1-6; perhaps TRBD1 as D (6 bases). There are 17 residues in the CDR3. The V and J ends lost 3 bases and 7 bases respectively, with 19 bases between them. CDR1 and CDR2 (germline): ENHRY, SYGVKD. CDR3 sequence reads: CAISDGRQEIFNSPLHF. CDR3 nucleotide sequence: TGTGCCATCAGTGATGGGAGACAGGAAATTTTCAATTCACCCCTCCACTTT.

This clone was seen only once. The chain uses TRBV7-2 and TRBJ1-1; no clear D. The germline CDR1 and CDR2 sequences are SGHTA and FQGNSA. The CDR3 loop spans 13 amino acids. With 0 bases removed from V and 7 bases from J, the gap between germline ends came to 9 bases. The CDR3, as DNA: TGTGCCAGCAGCTTAGCAAGTGGGCTTGAAGCTTTCTTT. This translates into CASSLASGLEAFF. The full variable domain, in which reference TRBV7-2 and TRBJ1-1 provide the parts outside the CDR3, is GAGVSQSPSNKVTEKGKDVELRCDPISGHTALYWYRQSLGQGLEFLIYFQGNSAPDKSGLPSDRFSAERTGGSVSTLTIQRTQQEDSAVYLCASSLASGLEAFFGQGTRLTVV.

V and J are TRBV11-3 and TRBJ2-3; a weak D match, TRBD2 (5 bases). From germline, CDR1 is SGHNT and CDR2 YENEEA. V was pared by 1 base and J by 10 bases, with 9 bases between. The CDR3 has 12 residues. The CDR3 region has the DNA TGTGCCAGCAGCTTAGGAGGGCAACCGCAGTATTTT. It codes for CASSLGGQPQYF.

This clone has a handful of counts. The chain couples TRBV5-1 to TRBJ2-5; 7 bases agree with TRBD1. V gave up 4 bases and J gave up 2 bases; unmatched junction bases: 5. CDR1 and CDR2 (germline): SGHRS, YFSETQ. CDR3 size: 14 residues. In nucleotides, the CDR3 is TGCGCCAGCAGCCCGCTGACAGGGCAAGAGACCCAGTACTTC. Translation: CASSPLTGQETQYF.

In DNA form, the CDR3 reads TGTGCCAGTAGTATCAGACAGGGCGGACGGGTAGAGGGCTACACCTTC. It encodes CASSIRQGGRVEGYTF. The V gene is TRBV19, the J gene TRBJ1-2, with 7 bases aligning to TRBD1. The CDR3 consists of 16 residues. CDR1 and CDR2 (germline): LNHDA, SQIVND (reference sequence). The J segment lost 8 bases and the V segment lost 3 bases, leaving 15 bases of the junction unmatched.

This clone has a handful of counts. The V call is TRBV6-1, the J call TRBJ1-1, with 7 bases fitting TRBD1. With 7 bases clipped from V and 1 base from J, the junction kept 9 bases outside the gene matches. Germline values: CDR1 MNHNS, CDR2 SASEGT. The CDR3 runs 15 residues. Written as DNA, the CDR3 is TGTGCCAGCAAAAGGGGGCGAGGGGAGAACACTGAAGCTTTCTTT. Its protein is CASKRGRGENTEAFF.

This chain connects TRBV6-6 to TRBJ2-1; D tentatively fits TRBD1 or TRBD2 (6 bases each). Germline CDR1 reads MNHNY; CDR2 reads SVGAGI (reference sequence). Trimming shortened V by 6 bases and J by 8 bases, and 14 bases separated the two germline ends. The CDR3 spans 13 residues. CDR3 coding DNA: TGTGCCAGCAGCTCGACAGGAGGGGATGAGCAGTTCTTC. It codes for CASSSTGGDEQFF.

The gene calls are TRBV5-1 and TRBJ1-1; D is undetermined. CDR1 is SGHRS, CDR2 YFSETQ, per germline. V was cut by 0 bases and J by 7 bases, with 10 bases left in between. This CDR3 region has 13 residues. This chain's CDR3 is CASSLEQLNEAFF. CDR3 bases: TGCGCCAGCAGCTTGGAACAGCTAAATGAAGCTTTCTTT. Combining the CDR3 with reference TRBV5-1 and TRBJ1-1 gives the whole variable domain KAGVTQTPRYLIKTRGQQVTLSCSPISGHRSVSWYQQTPGQGLQFLFEYFSETQRNKGNFPGRFSGRQFSNSRSEMNVSTLELGDSALYLCASSLEQLNEAFFGQGTRLTVV.

The chain carries TRBV7-8 and TRBJ1-5, with 10 bases that match TRBD1. This CDR3 has 16 amino acids. Per the germline V gene, CDR1 is SGHVS and CDR2 is FQNEAQ. V shed 5 bases and J 7 bases; nucleotides not matched to a gene: 11. CDR3 coding DNA: TGTGCCAGCAGCGTCGTAGGGGACAGGGGAGAACAGCCCCAGCATTTT. It specifies CASSVVGDRGEQPQHF. The entire variable domain, with the rest obtained from reference TRBV7-8 and TRBJ1-5, is as follows: GAGVSQSPRYKVAKRGQDVALRCDPISGHVSLFWYQQALGQGPEFLTYFQNEAQLDKSGLPSDRFFAERPEGSVSTLKIQRTQQEDSAVYLCASSVVGDRGEQPQHFGDGTRLSIL.

The chain joins TRBV30 to TRBJ1-2, with TRBD1 matching over 7 bases. The CDR3 consists of 11 residues. The V gene's germline CDR1 is GTSNPN and CDR2 SVGIG (reference sequence). V gave up 8 bases and J gave up 8 bases; unmatched junction bases: 8. The CDR3 nucleotides are TGTGCCCGAAACGACAGGGCGGGCTACACCTTC. Its translation: CARNDRAGYTF. The variable domain in full, with the rest retrieved from reference TRBV30 and TRBJ1-2, is SQTIHQWPATLVQPVGSPLSLECTVEGTSNPNLYWYRQAAGRGLQLLFYSVGIGQISSEVPQNLSASRPQDRQFILSSKKLLLSDSGFYLCARNDRAGYTFGSGTRLTVV.

V usage is TRBV6-1 and J usage is TRBJ2-7; D ambiguous. Germline lookup yields CDR1 MNHNS and CDR2 SASEGT. CDR3 length: 15 residues. V lost 1 base, J lost 2 bases, and 12 bases lay in between. CDR3 nucleotides: TGTGCCAGCAGTGAAGGGGCTAGGTCGGCCTACGAGCAGTACGTC. Translation gives CASSEGARSAYEQYV.

The chain combines TRBV2 with TRBJ1-6; D gene uncertain. With 4 bases removed from V and 7 bases from J, the gap between germline ends came to 11 bases. There are 14 residues in the CDR3. The germline V gene has CDR1 SNHLY and CDR2 FYNNEI. The CDR3 sequence is CASSASTVNSPLHF. CDR3 nucleotides: TGTGCCAGCAGTGCGTCCACAGTAAATTCACCCCTCCACTTT.

CDR3 residues: CASSYAGQQNTNYGYTF. In nucleotides, the CDR3 is TGTGCCAGCAGTTATGCGGGACAGCAAAATACTAACTATGGCTACACCTTC. The chain uses TRBV6-7 and TRBJ1-2; 7 bases match TRBD1. TRBV6-7 is placed among ORFs of uncertain function. The CDR3 has 17 amino acids. The ends lost 3 bases at V and 0 bases at J; junction bases unmatched: 10.

This chain links TRBV7-6 with TRBJ2-2; 10 bases match TRBD2. After removal of 6 bases from V and 5 bases from J, the junction contained 12 bases not matched to a gene. CDR3 size: 17 residues. CDR1 SGHVS and CDR2 FNYEAQ come from the germline V gene. The CDR3 sequence is CASSPRTSGGGTGELFF. CDR3 DNA sequence: TGTGCCAGCAGTCCCCGGACTAGCGGAGGTGGAACCGGGGAGCTGTTTTTT. Variable domain in full (rest from reference TRBV7-6 and TRBJ2-2): GAGVSQSPRYKVTKRGQDVALRCDPISGHVSLYWYRQALGQGPEFLTYFNYEAQQDKSGLPNDRFSAERPEGSISTLTIQRTEQRDSAMYRCASSPRTSGGGTGELFFGEGSRLTVL.

CDR3 sequence (DNA): TGTGCCAGCAGCTCCCGGACTAGCGGGGAAGAGACCCAGTACTTC. This gives the protein CASSSRTSGEETQYF. The genes are TRBV5-6 and TRBJ2-5; 12 bases are shared with TRBD2. CDR3 length equals 15 residues. Germline-derived CDR1 and CDR2 are SGHDT and YYEEEE. The V gene end was trimmed by 3 bases and the J gene end by 3 bases; junction bases not matched to a gene: 3. Drawing the rest from reference TRBV5-6 and TRBJ2-5, the complete variable domain is DAGVTQSPTHLIKTRGQQVTLRCSPKSGHDTVSWYQQALGQGPQFIFQYYEEEERQRGNFPDRFSGHQFPNYSSELNVNALLLGDSALYLCASSSRTSGEETQYFGPGTRLLVL.

The rearrangement links TRBV6-5 to TRBJ1-3; TRBD1 matches 7 bases. The junction had 6 bases not matched to a gene; V was cut back by 8 bases and J by 2 bases. CDR3 length: 14 residues. From germline, CDR1 is MNHEY and CDR2 SVGAGI. This CDR3 is CASLDRVTGNTIYF. The CDR3 DNA reads TGTGCCAGCCTAGACAGGGTCACTGGAAACACCATATATTTT.

J is TRBJ2-1 and V is TRBV5-1; D possibly matches TRBD1 or TRBD2 (5 bases each). The CDR3 totals 14 residues. The germline gives CDR1 SGHRS, CDR2 YFSETQ. V was clipped by 0 bases and J by 5 bases, with 9 bases between them. The DNA for the CDR3 is TGCGCCAGCAGCTTGGGAGGGGCCAACAATGAGCAGTTCTTC. Translated: CASSLGGANNEQFF.

This rearrangement joins TRBV18 to TRBJ2-5; possibly TRBD1 or TRBD2 for D (5 bases each). Per germline, CDR1 KGHSH and CDR2 LQKENI. The CDR3 contains 16 residues. Trimming took 8 bases from V and 4 from J, leaving 23 bases between them. The chain's CDR3 is CASRFEGSRVGETQYF. The CDR3 DNA sequence: TGTGCCAGCCGATTCGAGGGGAGCCGAGTGGGAGAGACCCAGTACTTC.

The gene calls are TRBV11-2 and TRBJ2-2, with D perhaps TRBD1 (6 bases). The CDR3 length is 17 residues. With 3 bases removed from V and 3 bases from J, the gap between germline ends came to 17 bases. Germline V gene sequence: CDR1 SGHAT, CDR2 FQNNGV. The CDR3 DNA reads as TGTGCCAGCAGCTTGGGACCAGGGGAGAGGTACACCGGGGAGCTGTTTTTT. Its translation is CASSLGPGERYTGELFF.

Concerning this clone: The identical CDR3 is also encoded by other nucleotide sequences in the sample. The V and J genes are TRBV7-2 and TRBJ2-1; 8 nucleotides match TRBD1. CDR1 is SGHTA, CDR2 FQGNSA, per germline. V shed 1 base and J 4 bases; nucleotides not matched to a gene: 3. The CDR3 runs 15 residues. CDR3 in DNA: TGTGCCAGCAGCTTAGGGACAGGGCCTTACAATGAGCAGTTCTTC. This encodes CASSLGTGPYNEQFF.

V gene TRBV2 combines with J gene TRBJ2-5; maybe TRBD2 (7 bases). V dropped 8 bases and J dropped 4 bases, with 17 bases sitting between them. Germline V gene data show CDR1 as SNHLY and CDR2 as FYNNEI. CDR3 size: 14 residues. The CDR3 loop is CASLGGAKGETQYF. The CDR3 DNA reads as TGTGCCAGCTTGGGGGGGGCAAAGGGAGAGACCCAGTACTTC.

The chain carries TRBV7-6 and TRBJ2-1, with D maybe TRBD1 (6 bases). V was pared by 1 base and J by 0 bases, with 10 bases between. This CDR3 spans 16 amino acids. Germline V gives CDR1 SGHVS, CDR2 FNYEAQ. The CDR3 coding sequence is TGTGCCAGCAGCTTAGGAGGACAGCTCTCCTACAATGAGCAGTTCTTC. It specifies CASSLGGQLSYNEQFF.

This clone was seen more than once but under ten times. This chain links TRBV11-2 with TRBJ2-7, with 7 bases identical to TRBD2. The junction had 17 bases not matched to a gene; V was cut back by 7 bases and J by 11 bases. The length of the CDR3 is 14 residues. Germline V gives CDR1 SGHAT, CDR2 FQNNGV. CDR3 sequence: CASTQGAGTTQEYF. CDR3 nucleotides: TGTGCCAGCACTCAGGGAGCGGGGACTACACAGGAGTACTTC.

This clone was counted once. The V gene is TRBV19, the J gene TRBJ1-2; D is perhaps TRBD1 (5 bases). This CDR3 has 15 residues. The V and J ends lost 7 bases and 4 bases respectively, with 19 bases between them. CDR1 is LNHDA and CDR2 is SQIVND in the germline V gene (reference sequence). CDR3 protein: CASTGTTNGGYGYTF. CDR3 DNA: TGTGCCAGTACGGGGACGACCAACGGTGGCTATGGCTACACCTTC.

V gene TRBV21-1 combines with J gene TRBJ2-2. TRBV21-1 represents a pseudogene. The CDR3 is 14 residues long. CDR3 sequence (DNA): TGTGCCAGCAGCAGAAAGGTTAACACCGGGGAGCTGTTTTTT. Translated: CASSRKVNTGELFF.